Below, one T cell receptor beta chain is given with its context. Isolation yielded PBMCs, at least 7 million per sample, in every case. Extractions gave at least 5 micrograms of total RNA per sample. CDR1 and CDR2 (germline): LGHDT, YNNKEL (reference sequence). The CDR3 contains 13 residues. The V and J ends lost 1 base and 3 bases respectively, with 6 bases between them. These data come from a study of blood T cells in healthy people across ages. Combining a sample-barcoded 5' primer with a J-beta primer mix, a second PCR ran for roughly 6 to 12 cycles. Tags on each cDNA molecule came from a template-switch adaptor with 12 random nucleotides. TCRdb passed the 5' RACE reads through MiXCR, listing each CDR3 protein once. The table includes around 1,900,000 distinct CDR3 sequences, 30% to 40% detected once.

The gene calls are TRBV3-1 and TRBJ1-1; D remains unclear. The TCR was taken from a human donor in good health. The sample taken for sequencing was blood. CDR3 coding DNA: TGTGCCAGCAGCCAAGCAAGATACACTGAAGCTTTCTTT. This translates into CASSQARYTEAFF.